Listed here are 27 T cell receptor beta chains from one sample, sequenced in a study of metastatic and nonmetastatic thyroid tumors. With MiXCR, TCRdb reprocessed the PCR reads. The table has approximately 70,000 clones, about 17% seen once. Until they underwent thyroid surgery, no patient had received any treatment. The sequenced sample consisted of blood. These receptor sequences come from a female donor with papillary thyroid cancer or a benign thyroid nodule (not recorded which). Some clones in this sample may be carry-over from other donors' samples.

The genes are TRBV5-1 and TRBJ2-7; D might be TRBD1 or TRBD2, each matching 5 bases. The germline V and J ends were trimmed by 4 bases and 0 bases, with 14 bases remaining between them. CDR1 and CDR2 from the germline V gene are SGHRS and YFSETQ. The CDR3 loop spans 15 amino acids. CDR3 DNA: TGCGCCAGCAGCACGGGACGGCTGAGCTCCTACGAGCAGTACTTC. It is translated as CASSTGRLSSYEQYF.

This clone was counted only a few times. The V and J genes are TRBV19 and TRBJ1-5; TRBD1 aligns across 10 bases. CDR1 is LNHDA and CDR2 is SQIVND in the germline V gene (reference sequence). J lost 1 base, V lost 1 base, and 16 bases had no gene match. The CDR3 is 21 residues long. Here the CDR3 DNA reads TGTGCCAGTAGTATAGCCCTATACGGGGGACAGGGGAAGGGGAGCAATCAGCCCCAGCATTTT. It translates to CASSIALYGGQGKGSNQPQHF.

This clone showed up many times. This chain joins TRBV30 and TRBJ2-5; perhaps TRBD1 as D (6 bases). The CDR3 contains 14 residues. The germline CDR1 and CDR2 sequences are GTSNPN and SVGIG (reference sequence). Trimming left V 0 bases short and J 4 bases short, with 12 bases between. CDR3 in DNA: TGTGCCTGGAGTGTACGGACAGTGGGAGAGACCCAGTACTTC. This codes for CAWSVRTVGETQYF.

Of note for this clone: This may come from a read error, since a much larger clone is one base off. The chain carries TRBV20-1 and TRBJ2-1, with D perhaps matching TRBD1 or TRBD2 (6 bases each). Trimming cost V 5 bases and J 12 bases, with 20 bases left between them. Germline V CDR1 and CDR2: DFQATT, SNEGSKA (reference sequence). The CDR3 is made up of 13 amino acids. CDR3 nucleotide sequence: TGCAGTGCTGGGGGACTCGGGGAAGGGGGGCAGTTCTTC. It yields the protein CSAGGLGEGGQFF.

As regards this clone: The junction departs from germline at one end; a sequencing error may be responsible. The chain links TRBV7-9 to TRBJ2-6; D is perhaps TRBD1 (5 bases). The CDR3 loop spans 15 amino acids. Germline CDR1 SEHNR, CDR2 FQNEAQ (reference sequence). The CDR3 DNA is TGTGCTAGCAGCTTGTCTGTCTCTGGGGCCAACGTCATGACTTTC. This encodes CASSLSVSGANVMTF.

This clone was detected ten times or more. V and J are TRBV12-3 or TRBV12-4 and TRBJ1-1, with D possibly matching TRBD1 (5 bases). The V end was cut by 6 bases, the J end by 3 bases, with 11 bases between. CDR3 length equals 13 residues. CDR3 sequence: CASRPRQHTEAFF. DNA of the CDR3: TGTGCCAGCAGACCTAGACAGCACACTGAAGCTTTCTTT.

Many counts were recorded for this clone. This may stem from a read error, because a much larger clone lies one nucleotide away. CDR3 in amino acids: CATSSGVGHTF. CDR3 in DNA: TGTGCCACCAGCAGTGGGGTTGGCCACACCTTC. The V and J genes are TRBV15 and TRBJ1-2; D unclear. The germline gives CDR1 LNHNV, CDR2 YYDKDF (reference sequence). This CDR3 has 11 amino acids.

This clone was recorded many times. The same CDR3 arises from other DNA sequences in this sample as well. DNA for the CDR3: TGTGCCAGCAGCCAAGGGCCGCGGGAGGGCCCGGATACGCAGTATTTT. Amino acids: CASSQGPREGPDTQYF. This chain links TRBV3-1 with TRBJ2-3; 9 bases align to TRBD2. The V segment lost 1 base and the J segment 6 bases; nucleotides outside the gene matches: 8. CDR1 LGHDT and CDR2 YNNKEL come from the germline V gene (reference sequence). The CDR3 has 16 residues.

The table lists this clone with many counts. The chain is built from TRBV29-1 and TRBJ2-3, with no clear D. V dropped 5 bases and J dropped 3 bases, with 9 bases sitting between them. The CDR3 spans 12 residues. The germline V gene has CDR1 SQVTM and CDR2 ANQGSEA. The DNA of the CDR3 is TGCAGCGTTTCTAAGGGAACAGATACGCAGTATTTT. Protein product: CSVSKGTDTQYF.

The chain joins TRBV20-1 to TRBJ2-7, with no clear D. Germline-derived CDR1 and CDR2 are DFQATT and SNEGSKA (reference sequence). The CDR3 consists of 14 residues. Trimming left V 0 bases short and J 5 bases short, with 14 bases between. CDR3 DNA: TGCAGTGCTAGAGATCCGGGCCCCGGGCACGAGCAGTACTTC. This encodes CSARDPGPGHEQYF.

This clone was picked up many times. The V gene is TRBV12-3 or TRBV12-4, the J gene TRBJ2-2; 10 bases are shared with TRBD2. The CDR3 has 15 residues. The junction had 7 bases not matched to a gene; V was cut back by 6 bases and J by 6 bases. DNA for the CDR3: TGTGCCAGCAGCCCGGAGCGGGGGGGGTCCGGGGAGCTGTTTTTT. It codes for CASSPERGGSGELFF.

This clone showed up many times. J is TRBJ1-6 and V is TRBV28, with 9 positions matching TRBD1. This CDR3 contains 15 residues. With 4 bases clipped from V and 10 bases from J, the junction kept 8 bases outside the gene matches. Per the germline V gene, CDR1 is MDHEN and CDR2 is SYDVKM. The CDR3 DNA sequence: TGTGCCAGCAGTTCACCCGGGACAGGGAAGTCACCCCTCCACTTT. It codes for CASSSPGTGKSPLHF.

This clone was counted many times. J is TRBJ1-5 and V is TRBV28; a possible D gene is TRBD1 (5 bases). Germline lookup yields CDR1 MDHEN and CDR2 SYDVKM. CDR3 size: 17 residues. V was pared by 6 bases and J by 8 bases, with 26 bases between. The CDR3 nucleotides read TGTGCCAGCAGGTCTCCCCATGAGCCGACCGGAGGGGAGCCCCAGCATTTT. This sequence encodes CASRSPHEPTGGEPQHF.

At least ten counts were recorded for this clone. The chain uses TRBV30 and TRBJ2-2, with TRBD2 matching over 9 bases. V lost 3 bases and J lost 2; bases outside the gene matches: 1. Looked up from germline, CDR1 is GTSNPN and CDR2 is SVGIG (reference sequence). The CDR3 length is 14 residues. The CDR3 protein is CAWRTSGNTGELFF. The CDR3 DNA follows: TGTGCCTGGAGGACTAGCGGTAACACCGGGGAGCTGTTTTTT.

In its sample, this clone was seen many times. V and J are TRBV29-1 and TRBJ2-7; D gene unclear. The length of the CDR3 is 10 residues. The germline gives CDR1 SQVTM, CDR2 ANQGSEA. V was pared by 5 bases and J by 6 bases, with 8 bases between. CDR3 loop: CSVRAREQYF. CDR3 DNA: TGCAGCGTTCGAGCGCGCGAGCAGTACTTC.

This clone came up many times. CDR3 sequence (DNA): TGTGCCAGCAGCACAAGCGGTAGGGGGACAGGGGGAAATGAGCAGTTCTTC. Its protein is CASSTSGRGTGGNEQFF. The rearrangement links TRBV11-1 to TRBJ2-1; 11 bases fit TRBD1. With 5 bases clipped from V and 7 bases from J, the junction kept 13 bases outside the gene matches. Germline loops: CDR1 SGHAT, CDR2 FQDESV (reference sequence). CDR3 length: 17 residues.

This clone came up once. At one end, the junction sequence differs from germline, possibly due to a read error. The V gene is TRBV11-3, the J gene TRBJ2-7; 8 nucleotides match TRBD2. The CDR3 sequence is 14 residues long. In germline, CDR1 is SGHNT, CDR2 YENEEA. The chain's CDR3 is CASILSSGIDEQYF. In nucleotides, the CDR3 is TGTGCCAGCATCTTAAGTAGCGGGATTGACGAGCAGTACTTC.

The chain is built from TRBV5-4 and TRBJ1-2, with D unresolved. Trimming took 0 bases from V and 7 from J, leaving 13 bases between them. Germline V gene data show CDR1 as SGHNT and CDR2 as YYREEE (reference sequence). The CDR3 spans 14 residues. CDR3 protein: CASSLVSGPSGYTF. The CDR3 DNA reads TGTGCCAGCAGCTTGGTTTCCGGCCCTAGTGGCTACACCTTC.

This clone was seen more than once but under ten times. The chain has TRBV18 and TRBJ2-1, with TRBD2 identical over 12 bases. V shed 4 bases and J 4 bases; nucleotides not matched to a gene: 5. The CDR3 consists of 16 residues. From germline, CDR1 is KGHSH and CDR2 LQKENI. CDR3 sequence: CASSLTSGGRYNEQFF. The CDR3 DNA is TGTGCCAGCTCACTGACTAGCGGGGGACGTTACAATGAGCAGTTCTTC. Based on the CDR3 plus reference TRBV18 and TRBJ2-1, the full variable domain is NAGVMQNPRHLVRRRGQEARLRCSPMKGHSHVYWYRQLPEEGLKFMVYLQKENIIDESGMPKERFSAEFPKEGPSILRIQQVVRGDSAAYFCASSLTSGGRYNEQFFGPGTRLTVL.

This clone has ten or more counts. The chain has TRBV6-5 and TRBJ1-3; the D gene is possibly TRBD1 (6 bases). This CDR3 contains 15 residues. Trimming stripped 1 base from V and 4 bases from J, with 11 bases between. In germline, CDR1 is MNHEY, CDR2 SVGAGI. For the CDR3, the DNA is TGTGCCAGCAGTTACTTCGCAGGGGCAGGAAACACCATATATTTT. It is translated as CASSYFAGAGNTIYF.

This clone showed up many times. The rearrangement joins TRBV4-1 to TRBJ2-5; perhaps TRBD2 as D (5 bases). V was cut by 3 bases and J by 2 bases, with 10 bases left in between. Looked up from germline, CDR1 is MGHRA and CDR2 is YSYEKL. This CDR3 contains 14 residues. The CDR3 nucleotides read TGCGCCAGCAGCCACCCCGGACTGCAAGAGACCCAGTACTTC. Its translation: CASSHPGLQETQYF.

In its sample, this clone was seen many times. V usage is TRBV11-3 and J usage is TRBJ2-1; TRBD1 aligns across 7 bases. Germline trimming cut 6 bases from V and 0 bases from J; bases unmatched to any gene: 8. CDR3 length: 16 amino acids. CDR1 SGHNT and CDR2 YENEEA come from the germline V gene. In nucleotides, the CDR3 is TGTGCCAGCAGAGCCAGGACAGGCCTCTCCTACAATGAGCAGTTCTTC. Its protein product is CASRARTGLSYNEQFF.

This clone was picked up many times. This chain uses TRBV4-1 with TRBJ2-7, with TRBD2 matching 12 bases. CDR3 length equals 16 residues. The junction had 3 bases not matched to a gene; V was cut back by 2 bases and J by 1 base. Germline V gene lookup returns CDR1 MGHRA and CDR2 YSYEKL. CDR3 coding DNA: TGCGCCAGCAGCCAACCCCTAGCGGGAGGGTCCTACGAGCAGTACTTC. Translated, it gives CASSQPLAGGSYEQYF.

At least ten counts were recorded for this clone. V and J are TRBV11-3 and TRBJ1-1; 8 nucleotides align to TRBD1. The CDR3 runs to 16 residues. The V segment lost 5 bases and the J segment 1 base; nucleotides outside the gene matches: 9. The germline gives CDR1 SGHNT, CDR2 YENEEA. The CDR3 protein is CASSAWTGWGNTEAFF. The DNA for the CDR3 is TGTGCCAGCAGCGCCTGGACAGGGTGGGGGAACACTGAAGCTTTCTTT. The whole variable domain, remainder taken from reference TRBV11-3 and TRBJ1-1, is EAGVVQSPRYKIIEKKQPVAFWCNPISGHNTLYWYLQNLGQGPELLIRYENEEAVDDSQLPKDRFSAERLKGVDSTLKIQPAELGDSAVYLCASSAWTGWGNTEAFFGQGTRLTVV.

This clone was found many times. V and J are TRBV4-1 and TRBJ1-5, with D uncertain. V gave up 0 bases and J gave up 0 bases, with 6 bases separating them. Germline-derived CDR1 and CDR2 are MGHRA and YSYEKL. The CDR3 sequence is 15 residues long. As DNA, the CDR3 is TGCGCCAGCAGCCAAGAGTTTAATAGCAATCAGCCCCAGCATTTT. This codes for CASSQEFNSNQPQHF.

Concerning this clone: This may be a read error: a much more frequent sequence differs by one nucleotide. Additional DNA sequences in this sample encode the identical CDR3. V gene TRBV10-3 combines with J gene TRBJ1-1, with a weak D call TRBD1 (6 bases). The V gene lost 6 bases and the J gene lost 5 bases, with 16 bases spanning the gap. The CDR3 loop spans 14 amino acids. CDR1 is ENHRY, CDR2 SYGVKD, per germline. This chain's CDR3 is CAISPDSGTTEAFF. CDR3 DNA: TGTGCCATCAGCCCGGACAGTGGGACAACTGAAGCTTTCTTT.

The sample holds many counts of this clone. This rearrangement joins TRBV18 to TRBJ2-2; D gene unclear. The CDR3 spans 15 residues. The ends were cut back, 3 bases at V and 1 base at J, with 9 bases in the middle. CDR1 and CDR2 (germline): KGHSH, LQKENI. The CDR3 here is CASSPGPGNTGELFF. CDR3 coding DNA: TGTGCCAGCTCACCCGGGCCAGGGAACACCGGGGAGCTGTTTTTT.